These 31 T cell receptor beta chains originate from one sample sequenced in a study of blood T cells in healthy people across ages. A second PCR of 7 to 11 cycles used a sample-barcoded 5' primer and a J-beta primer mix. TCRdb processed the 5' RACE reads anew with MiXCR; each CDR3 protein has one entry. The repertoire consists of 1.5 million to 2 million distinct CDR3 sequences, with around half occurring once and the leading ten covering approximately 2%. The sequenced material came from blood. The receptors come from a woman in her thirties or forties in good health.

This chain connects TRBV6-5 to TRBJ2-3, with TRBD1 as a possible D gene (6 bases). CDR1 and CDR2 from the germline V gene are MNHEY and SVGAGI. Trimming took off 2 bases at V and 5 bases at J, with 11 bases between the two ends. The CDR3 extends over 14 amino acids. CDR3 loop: CASSYKQGIDTQYF. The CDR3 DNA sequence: TGTGCCAGCAGTTACAAACAGGGAATAGATACGCAGTATTTT.

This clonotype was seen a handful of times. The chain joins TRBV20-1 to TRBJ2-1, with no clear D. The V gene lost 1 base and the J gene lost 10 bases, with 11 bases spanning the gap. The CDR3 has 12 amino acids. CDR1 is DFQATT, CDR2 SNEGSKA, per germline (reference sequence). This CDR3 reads CSARVPMLEQFF. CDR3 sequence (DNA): TGCAGTGCTAGAGTCCCCATGCTAGAGCAGTTCTTC.

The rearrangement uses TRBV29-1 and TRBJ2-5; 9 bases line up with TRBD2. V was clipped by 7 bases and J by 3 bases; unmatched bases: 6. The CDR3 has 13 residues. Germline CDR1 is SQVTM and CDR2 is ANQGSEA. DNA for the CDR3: TGCAGCGCTAGCGGGGACACCAAAGAGACCCAGTACTTC. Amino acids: CSASGDTKETQYF.

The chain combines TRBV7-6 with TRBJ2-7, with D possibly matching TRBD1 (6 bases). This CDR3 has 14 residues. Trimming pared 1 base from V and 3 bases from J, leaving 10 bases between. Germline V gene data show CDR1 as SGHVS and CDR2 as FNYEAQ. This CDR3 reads CASSLGDKFYEQYF. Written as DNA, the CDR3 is TGTGCCAGCAGCTTAGGGGACAAGTTCTACGAGCAGTACTTC.

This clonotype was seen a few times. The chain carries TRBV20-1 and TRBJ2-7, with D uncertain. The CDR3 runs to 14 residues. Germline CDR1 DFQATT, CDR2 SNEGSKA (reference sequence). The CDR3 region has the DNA TGCAGCCTATCCCCCCGGGTGGATTCCTACGAGCAGTACTTC. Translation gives CSLSPRVDSYEQYF.

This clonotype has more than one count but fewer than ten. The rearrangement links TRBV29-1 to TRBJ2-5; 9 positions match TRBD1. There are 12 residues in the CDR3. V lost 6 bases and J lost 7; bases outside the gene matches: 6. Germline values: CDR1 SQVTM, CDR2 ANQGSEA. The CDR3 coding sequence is TGCAGCGTAGGACAGGACAGGGGGACCCAGTACTTC. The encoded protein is CSVGQDRGTQYF.

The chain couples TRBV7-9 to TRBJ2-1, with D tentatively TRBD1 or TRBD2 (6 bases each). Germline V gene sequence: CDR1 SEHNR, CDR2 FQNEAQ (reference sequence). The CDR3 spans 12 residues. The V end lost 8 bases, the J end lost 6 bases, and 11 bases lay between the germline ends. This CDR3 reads CASGGPANEQFF. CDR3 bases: TGTGCCAGCGGGGGGCCTGCCAATGAGCAGTTCTTC.

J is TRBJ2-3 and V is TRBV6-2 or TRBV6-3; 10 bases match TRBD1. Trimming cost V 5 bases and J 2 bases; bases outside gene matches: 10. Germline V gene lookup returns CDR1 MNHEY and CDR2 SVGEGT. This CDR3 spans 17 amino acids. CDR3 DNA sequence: TGTGCCAGCAGTGACCCACGACAGGGGGCCTACACAGATACGCAGTATTTT. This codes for CASSDPRQGAYTDTQYF.

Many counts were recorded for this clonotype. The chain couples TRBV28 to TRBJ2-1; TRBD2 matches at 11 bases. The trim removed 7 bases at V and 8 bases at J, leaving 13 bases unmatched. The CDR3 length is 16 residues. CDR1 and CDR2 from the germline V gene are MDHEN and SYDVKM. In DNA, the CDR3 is TGTGCCAGCACTTCCTATCTAGCGGGGGGCAACGATGAGCAGTTCTTC. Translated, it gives CASTSYLAGGNDEQFF.

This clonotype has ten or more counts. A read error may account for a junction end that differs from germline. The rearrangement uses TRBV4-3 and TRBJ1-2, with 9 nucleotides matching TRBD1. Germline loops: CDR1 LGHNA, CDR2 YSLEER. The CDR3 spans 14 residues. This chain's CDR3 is CASSQGTGNYGYTF. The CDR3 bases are TGTGCCAGCAGCCAAGGGACAGGGAACTATGGCTACACCTTC.

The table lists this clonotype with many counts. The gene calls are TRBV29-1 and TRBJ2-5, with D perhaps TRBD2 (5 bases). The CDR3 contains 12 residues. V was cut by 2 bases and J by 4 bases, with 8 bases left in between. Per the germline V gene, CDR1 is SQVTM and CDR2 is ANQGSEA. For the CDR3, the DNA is TGCAGCGTTGAACCGGGAATAGAGACCCAGTACTTC. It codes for CSVEPGIETQYF.

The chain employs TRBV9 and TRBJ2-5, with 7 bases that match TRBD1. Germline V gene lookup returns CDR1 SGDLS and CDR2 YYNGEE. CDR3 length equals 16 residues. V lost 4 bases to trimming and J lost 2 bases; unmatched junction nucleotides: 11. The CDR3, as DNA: TGTGCCAGCAGCCCCCGACAAGGGACAGCGCAAGAGACCCAGTACTTC. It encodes CASSPRQGTAQETQYF.

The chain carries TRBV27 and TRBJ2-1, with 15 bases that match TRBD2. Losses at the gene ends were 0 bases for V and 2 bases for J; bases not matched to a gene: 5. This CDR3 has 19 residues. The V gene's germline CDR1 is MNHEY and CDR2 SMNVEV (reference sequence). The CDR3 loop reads CASSLSRGLAGGTYNEQFF. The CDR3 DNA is TGTGCCAGCAGTTTATCCCGGGGACTAGCGGGGGGAACCTACAATGAGCAGTTCTTC.

The CDR3 is CASNKDRAVPALALHF. The CDR3, as DNA: TGTGCCAGCAACAAGGACAGGGCAGTCCCAGCATTGGCCCTCCACTTT. V and J are TRBV4-2 and TRBJ1-6, with 8 bases matching TRBD1. The CDR3 length is 16 residues. CDR1 is LGHNA, CDR2 YNFKEQ, per germline. Trimming removed 7 bases from V and 14 bases from J; junction bases left unmatched: 19.

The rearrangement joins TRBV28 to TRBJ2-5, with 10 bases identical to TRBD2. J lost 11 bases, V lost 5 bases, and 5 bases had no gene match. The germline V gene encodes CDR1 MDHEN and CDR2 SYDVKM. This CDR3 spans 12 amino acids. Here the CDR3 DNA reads TGTGCCAGCAGTCAGCAGCGGGGGGGGCAGTACTTC. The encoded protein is CASSQQRGGQYF. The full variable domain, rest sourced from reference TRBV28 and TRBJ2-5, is DVKVTQSSRYLVKRTGEKVFLECVQDMDHENMFWYRQDPGLGLRLIYFSYDVKMKEKGDIPEGYSVSREKKERFSLILESASTNQTSMYLCASSQQRGGQYFGPGTRLLVL.

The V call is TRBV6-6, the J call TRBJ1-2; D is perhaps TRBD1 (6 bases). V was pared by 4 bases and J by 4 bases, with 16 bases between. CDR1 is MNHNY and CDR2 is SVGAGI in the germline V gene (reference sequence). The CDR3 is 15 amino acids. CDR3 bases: TGTGCCAGCAGTTTACAGGGCAGGATAACCTATGGCTACACCTTC. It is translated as CASSLQGRITYGYTF.

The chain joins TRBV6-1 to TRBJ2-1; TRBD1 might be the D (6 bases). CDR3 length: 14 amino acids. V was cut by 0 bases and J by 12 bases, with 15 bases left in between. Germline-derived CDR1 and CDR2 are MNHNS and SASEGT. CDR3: CASSEALLGRGQFF. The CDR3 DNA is TGTGCCAGCAGTGAAGCGCTTTTAGGCAGGGGGCAGTTCTTC.

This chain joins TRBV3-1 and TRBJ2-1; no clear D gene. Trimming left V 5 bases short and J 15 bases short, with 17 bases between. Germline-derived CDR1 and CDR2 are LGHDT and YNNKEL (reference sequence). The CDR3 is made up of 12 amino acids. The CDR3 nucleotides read TGTGCCAGCAGCGACACAGCTACTCTTCGGTTCTTC. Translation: CASSDTATLRFF.

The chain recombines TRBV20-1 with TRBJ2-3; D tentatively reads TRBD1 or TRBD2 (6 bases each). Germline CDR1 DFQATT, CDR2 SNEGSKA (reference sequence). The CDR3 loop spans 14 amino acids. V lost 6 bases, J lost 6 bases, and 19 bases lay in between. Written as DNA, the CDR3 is TGCAGTGCCATGGTAGGGGGGTTGGCGGATACGCAGTATTTT. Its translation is CSAMVGGLADTQYF.

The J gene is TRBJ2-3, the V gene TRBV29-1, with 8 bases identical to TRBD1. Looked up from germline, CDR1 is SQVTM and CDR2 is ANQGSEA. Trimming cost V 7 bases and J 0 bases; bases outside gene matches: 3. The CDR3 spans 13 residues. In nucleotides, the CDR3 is TGCAGCGCAACAGGGGGTAGCACAGATACGCAGTATTTT. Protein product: CSATGGSTDTQYF.

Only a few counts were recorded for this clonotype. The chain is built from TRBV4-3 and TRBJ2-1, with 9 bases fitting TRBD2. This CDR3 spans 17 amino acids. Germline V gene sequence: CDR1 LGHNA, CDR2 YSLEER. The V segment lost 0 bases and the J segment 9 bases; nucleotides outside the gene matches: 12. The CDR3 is CASSQDPAGGGASEQFF. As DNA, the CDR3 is TGCGCCAGCAGCCAAGATCCGGCCGGCGGGGGGGCAAGTGAGCAGTTCTTC.

The CDR3 protein is CAISETRDRGYEQYF. The CDR3 DNA sequence: TGTGCCATCAGTGAGACCCGGGACAGGGGCTACGAGCAGTACTTC. The chain recombines TRBV10-3 with TRBJ2-7; 10 bases match TRBD1. CDR3 size: 15 residues. Looked up from germline, CDR1 is ENHRY and CDR2 is SYGVKD. Losses at the gene ends were 2 bases for V and 3 bases for J; bases not matched to a gene: 4.

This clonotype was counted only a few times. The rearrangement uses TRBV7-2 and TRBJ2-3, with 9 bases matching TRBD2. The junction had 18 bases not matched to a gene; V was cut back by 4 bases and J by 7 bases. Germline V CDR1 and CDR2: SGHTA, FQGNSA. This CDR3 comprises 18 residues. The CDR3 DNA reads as TGTGCCAGCAGCTCACTAAGCGGGGGGTTCGCCCGCTCAAATACGCAGTATTTT. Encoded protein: CASSSLSGGFARSNTQYF.

DNA for the CDR3: TGTGCCAGCTCACAGGGGATCACCTATAATTCACCCCTCCACTTT. Translating gives CASSQGITYNSPLHF. This chain joins TRBV18 and TRBJ1-6, with D tentatively TRBD1 (5 bases). Germline V gives CDR1 KGHSH, CDR2 LQKENI. The V end lost 4 bases, the J end lost 2 bases, and 9 bases lay between the germline ends. CDR3 length: 15 amino acids. Based on the CDR3 plus reference TRBV18 and TRBJ1-6, the full variable domain is NAGVMQNPRHLVRRRGQEARLRCSPMKGHSHVYWYRQLPEEGLKFMVYLQKENIIDESGMPKERFSAEFPKEGPSILRIQQVVRGDSAAYFCASSQGITYNSPLHFGNGTRLTVT.

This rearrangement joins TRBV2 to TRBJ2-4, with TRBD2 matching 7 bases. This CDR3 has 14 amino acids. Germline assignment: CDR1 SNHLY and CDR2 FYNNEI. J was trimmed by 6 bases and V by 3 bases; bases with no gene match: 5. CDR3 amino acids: CASSEGREGNIQYF. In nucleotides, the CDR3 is TGTGCCAGCAGTGAGGGGAGGGAGGGAAACATTCAGTACTTC.

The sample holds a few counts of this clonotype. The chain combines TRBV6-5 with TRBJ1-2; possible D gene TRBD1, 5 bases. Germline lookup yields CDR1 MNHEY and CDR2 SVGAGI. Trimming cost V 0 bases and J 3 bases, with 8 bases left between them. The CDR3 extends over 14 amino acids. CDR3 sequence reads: CASSYSKGYYGYTF. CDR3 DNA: TGTGCCAGCAGTTACTCGAAGGGGTACTATGGCTACACCTTC.

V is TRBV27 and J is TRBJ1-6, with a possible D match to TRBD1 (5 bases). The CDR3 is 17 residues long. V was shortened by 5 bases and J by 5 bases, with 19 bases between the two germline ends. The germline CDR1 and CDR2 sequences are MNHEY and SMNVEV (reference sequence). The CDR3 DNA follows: TGTGCCAGCAGTCTAAATCTACCCACAGGAAATAATTCACCCCTCCACTTT. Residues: CASSLNLPTGNNSPLHF.

The CDR3 DNA reads as TGTGCCAGCAGCTTAGGGGCTAGTAGTGTAATCGACGAGCAGTACTTC. The encoded protein is CASSLGASSVIDEQYF. The chain uses TRBV7-9 and TRBJ2-5, with D unclear. Judging by the DNA end, TRBJ2-7 fits better; the J call may be wrong. Per the germline V gene, CDR1 is SEHNR and CDR2 is FQNEAQ (reference sequence). This CDR3 comprises 16 residues.

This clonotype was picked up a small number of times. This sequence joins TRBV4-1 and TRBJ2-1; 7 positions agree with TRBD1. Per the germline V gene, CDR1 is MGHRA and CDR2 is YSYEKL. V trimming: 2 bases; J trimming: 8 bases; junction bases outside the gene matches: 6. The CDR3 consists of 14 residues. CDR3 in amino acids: CASSQPGQTDEQFF. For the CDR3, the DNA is TGCGCCAGCAGCCAACCGGGACAGACGGATGAGCAGTTCTTC.

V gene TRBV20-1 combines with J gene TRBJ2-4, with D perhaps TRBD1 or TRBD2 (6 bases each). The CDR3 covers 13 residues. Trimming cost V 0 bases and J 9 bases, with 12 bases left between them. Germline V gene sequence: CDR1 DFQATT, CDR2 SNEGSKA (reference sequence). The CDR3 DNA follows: TGCAGTGCTAGAGATCTCGAGGGGGGCATTCAGTACTTC. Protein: CSARDLEGGIQYF.

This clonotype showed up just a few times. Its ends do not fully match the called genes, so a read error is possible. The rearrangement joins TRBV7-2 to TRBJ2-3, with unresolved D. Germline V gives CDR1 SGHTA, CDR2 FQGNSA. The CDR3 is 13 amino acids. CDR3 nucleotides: TGTGCCAGCAGCGTAGCCGAGGCAGATACGCAGTATTTT. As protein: CASSVAEADTQYF.